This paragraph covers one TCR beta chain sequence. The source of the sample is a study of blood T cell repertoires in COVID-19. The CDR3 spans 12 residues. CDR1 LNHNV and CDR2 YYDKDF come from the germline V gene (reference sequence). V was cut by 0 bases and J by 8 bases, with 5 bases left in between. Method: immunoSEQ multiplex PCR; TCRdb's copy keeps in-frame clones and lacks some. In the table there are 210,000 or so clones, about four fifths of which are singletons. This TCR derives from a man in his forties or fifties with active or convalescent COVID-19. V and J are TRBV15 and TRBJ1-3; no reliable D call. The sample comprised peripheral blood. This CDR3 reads CATSRDIDTIYF. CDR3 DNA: TGTGCCACCAGCAGAGATATAGACACCATATATTTT.